This T cell receptor (beta chain) was sequenced in a study of graft-versus-host responses after intestinal transplantation. CDR1 is KGHSH and CDR2 is LQKENI in the germline V gene. V shed 3 bases, J shed 4 bases, and the junction held 3 bases outside the gene matches. The CDR3 covers 15 residues. Libraries were prepared by immunoSEQ multiplex PCR; TCRdb keeps only in-frame clonotypes and omits some of them. The sample includes about 45,000 clones, roughly 90% of them seen just once. The chain combines TRBV18 with TRBJ2-1; TRBD2 matches 10 bases. The sample in question was PBMCs, obtained 524 days after transplant. The receptor comes from a human patient who received an intestinal transplant, so some T cells may come from the graft donor. The CDR3 region has the DNA TGTGCCAGCTCACCCTGGACTAGCGGATACAATGAGCAGTTCTTC. This translates into CASSPWTSGYNEQFF.